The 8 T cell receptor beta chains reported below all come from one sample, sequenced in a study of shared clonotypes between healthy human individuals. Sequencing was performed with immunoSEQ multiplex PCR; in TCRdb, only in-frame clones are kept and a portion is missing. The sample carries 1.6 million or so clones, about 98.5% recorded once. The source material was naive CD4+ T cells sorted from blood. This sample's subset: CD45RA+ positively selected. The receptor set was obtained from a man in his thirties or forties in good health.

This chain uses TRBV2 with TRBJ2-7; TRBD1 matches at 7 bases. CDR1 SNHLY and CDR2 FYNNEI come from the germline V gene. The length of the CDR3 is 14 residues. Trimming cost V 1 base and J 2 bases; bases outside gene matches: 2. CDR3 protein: CASSEGGTAYEQYF. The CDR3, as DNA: TGTGCCAGCAGTGAAGGGGGGACAGCCTACGAGCAGTACTTC.

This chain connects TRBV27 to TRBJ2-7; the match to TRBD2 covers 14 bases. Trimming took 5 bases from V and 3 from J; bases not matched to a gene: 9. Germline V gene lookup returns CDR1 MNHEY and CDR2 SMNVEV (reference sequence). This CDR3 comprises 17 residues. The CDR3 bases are TGTGCCAGCAGTCGGACTAGCGGGAGGCAAGGGCACTACGAGCAGTACTTC. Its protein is CASSRTSGRQGHYEQYF.

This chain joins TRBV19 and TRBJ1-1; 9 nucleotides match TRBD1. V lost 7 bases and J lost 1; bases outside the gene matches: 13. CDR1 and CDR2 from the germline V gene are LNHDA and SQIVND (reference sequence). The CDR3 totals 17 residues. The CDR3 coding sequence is TGTGCCAGTATTTCCCAGGGACAGGGAATCAGGAACACTGAAGCTTTCTTT. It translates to CASISQGQGIRNTEAFF.

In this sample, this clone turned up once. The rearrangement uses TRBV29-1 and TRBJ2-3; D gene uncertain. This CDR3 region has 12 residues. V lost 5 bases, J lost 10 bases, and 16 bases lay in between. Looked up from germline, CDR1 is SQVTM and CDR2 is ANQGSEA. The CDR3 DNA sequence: TGCAGCGTTTCTATGGGTCTCCTTTCGCAGTATTTT. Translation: CSVSMGLLSQYF.

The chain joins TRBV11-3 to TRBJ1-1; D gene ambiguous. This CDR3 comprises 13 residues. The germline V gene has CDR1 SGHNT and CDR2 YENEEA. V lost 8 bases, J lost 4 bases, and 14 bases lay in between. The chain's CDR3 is CASGARIGTEAFF. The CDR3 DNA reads TGTGCCAGCGGAGCTAGGATTGGCACTGAAGCTTTCTTT.

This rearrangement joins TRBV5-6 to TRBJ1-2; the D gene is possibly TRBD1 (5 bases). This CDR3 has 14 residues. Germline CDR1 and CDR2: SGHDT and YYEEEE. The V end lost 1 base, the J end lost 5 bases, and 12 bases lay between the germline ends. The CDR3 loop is CASSLPTTAYGYTF. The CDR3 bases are TGTGCCAGCAGCTTGCCCACGACAGCTTATGGCTACACCTTC.

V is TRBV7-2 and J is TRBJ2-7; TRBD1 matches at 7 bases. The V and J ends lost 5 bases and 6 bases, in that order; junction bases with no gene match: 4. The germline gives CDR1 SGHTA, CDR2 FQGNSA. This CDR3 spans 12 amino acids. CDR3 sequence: CASSGTGVEQYF. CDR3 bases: TGTGCCAGCAGCGGTACAGGGGTCGAGCAGTACTTC.

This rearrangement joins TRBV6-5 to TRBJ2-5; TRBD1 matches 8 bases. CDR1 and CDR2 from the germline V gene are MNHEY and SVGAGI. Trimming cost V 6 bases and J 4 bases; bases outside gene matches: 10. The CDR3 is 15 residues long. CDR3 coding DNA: TGTGCCAGCAGGGGGGACAGGCGCTCCGGAGAGACCCAGTACTTC. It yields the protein CASRGDRRSGETQYF.